The rows below give T cell receptor beta chains drawn from one sample of a study of shared clonotypes between healthy human individuals. Sequencing used immunoSEQ multiplex PCR; TCRdb keeps in-frame clones, though not all of them. The data contain about 2.1 million clones, 93% of them singletons. Sample: naive CD8+ T cells from PBMCs. The receptors come from a man in his late teens or twenties in good health. Some clones in this sample may be carry-over from other donors' samples. Both conserved end residues are part of each CDR3. D genes are given only for firm matches. Rows give clone size only sometimes, using once, few, many, or a class for an expanded clone.

j_call d_call v_call clone_size cdr3_nt cdr3_aa
TRBJ2-7 TRBD1 TRBV7-3 NA TGTGCCAGCAGCTCGACCGGGACAGGGAGCTACGAGCAGTACTTC CASSSTGTGSYEQYF
TRBJ2-1 NA TRBV27 NA TGTGCCAGCAGTTTTTACCGGGGGAATGAGCAGTTCTTC CASSFYRGNEQFF
TRBJ2-1 TRBD2 TRBV7-9 NA TGTGCCAGCAGCCCGACTAGCGGCTCCTACAATGAGCAGTTCTTC CASSPTSGSYNEQFF
TRBJ2-3 TRBD2 TRBV2 NA TGTGCCAGCAGCGACCCCGAGGAGGTAGCGGGAACCACAGATACGCAGTATTTT CASSDPEEVAGTTDTQYF
TRBJ1-2 NA TRBV27 NA TGTGCCAGCAGTTCGGGAAGTTACTATGGCTACACCTTC CASSSGSYYGYTF
TRBJ1-5 NA TRBV19 NA TGTGCCAGTAGTATATGGCAGTTCGTAAATAGCAATCAGCCCCAGCATTTT CASSIWQFVNSNQPQHF
TRBJ2-7 NA TRBV10-2 once TGCGCCAGCAGTGATGGCGGTAGCGGCTACGAGCAGTACTTC CASSDGGSGYEQYF
TRBJ2-4 NA TRBV27 NA TGTGCCAGCAGTTTAAGGGCCACCAAAAACATTCAGTACTTC CASSLRATKNIQYF
TRBJ2-2 TRBD1 TRBV11-2 NA TGTGCCAGCAGACAGGGGACAGGGCAGGGCGGGGAGCTGTTTTTT CASRQGTGQGGELFF
TRBJ1-2 NA TRBV27 NA TGTGCCAGCCGGGCTGGCGTACAGGGCCTATTCGATGGCTACACCTTC CASRAGVQGLFDGYTF
TRBJ1-1 NA TRBV10-3 NA TGTGCCATCAGGGGGCTGCGGACTGAAGCTTTCTTT CAIRGLRTEAFF
TRBJ2-1 NA TRBV11-2 NA TGTGCCAGCAGCTTTAGTGCTGGACCCTACAATGAGCAGTTCTTC CASSFSAGPYNEQFF
TRBJ1-5 TRBD1 TRBV7-7 NA TGTGCCAGCAGCTTAGGGTCCAGGGGGATCAATCAGCCCCAGCATTTT CASSLGSRGINQPQHF
TRBJ2-1 TRBD2 TRBV19 NA TGTGCCAGTAGTATGACTAGCGGGATTTACAATGAGCAGTTCTTC CASSMTSGIYNEQFF
TRBJ1-5 TRBD1 TRBV27 NA TGTGCCAGCAGTCCACAGGGGTATGTTCACCAGCCCCAGCATTTT CASSPQGYVHQPQHF
TRBJ2-3 TRBD1 TRBV9 NA TGTGCCAGCAGCCTTAACCGAGGGACAGCTAGCACAGATACGCAGTATTTT CASSLNRGTASTDTQYF
TRBJ2-2 TRBD2 TRBV7-9 NA TGTGCCGCAACCGGGACTAGCGGTAGGGGGTACACCGGGGAGCTGTTTTTT CAATGTSGRGYTGELFF
TRBJ1-2 NA TRBV7-6 NA TGTGCCAGCAGCTTAGGCTCAGGGGCGGGGGACTATGGCTACACCTTC CASSLGSGAGDYGYTF
TRBJ2-2 NA TRBV7-3 NA TGTGCCAGCAGCTTAGTTGGATTGGGGGGCGGCGGGGAGCTGTTTTTT CASSLVGLGGGGELFF
TRBJ2-3 NA TRBV10-1 NA TGCGCAGGGCCCCTGGCGCAGTATTTT CAGPLAQYF
TRBJ1-2 NA TRBV28 NA TGTGCCAGCAGGAGGGGGACTGGCTACACCTTC CASRRGTGYTF
TRBJ1-3 NA TRBV9 NA TGTGCCAGCAGCGTAAGTAGCTCTGGAAACACCATATATTTT CASSVSSSGNTIYF
TRBJ2-1 NA TRBV7-6 NA TGTGCCAGCAGCAGTGGGGGTGGCTCCTACAATGAGCAGTTCTTC CASSSGGGSYNEQFF
TRBJ1-2 NA TRBV12-5 NA TGTGCTAGTGGGTTTGGGGGGCATGGCTATGGCTACACCTTC CASGFGGHGYGYTF
TRBJ2-7 TRBD1 TRBV4-1 NA TGCGCCAGCAGCCAAAACGAGACTCCAGACAGGGCCTACGAGCAGTACTTC CASSQNETPDRAYEQYF
TRBJ2-1 TRBD2 TRBV19 NA TGTGCCAGTAGTATAAGCGGGAGGGCATACAATGAGCAGTTCTTC CASSISGRAYNEQFF
TRBJ2-1 NA TRBV28 NA TGTGCCAGCAGCCTGCCGGGGCCCAATGAGCAGTTCTTC CASSLPGPNEQFF
TRBJ1-2 NA TRBV19 NA TGTGCCAGTAGTATTCTCAGCAACTATGGCTACACCTTC CASSILSNYGYTF
TRBJ2-1 NA TRBV29-1 NA TGCAGCGTTGATTTAAATGAGCAGTTCTTC CSVDLNEQFF
TRBJ2-2 TRBD1 TRBV10-3 NA TGTGCCATCAGCCCGGGACAGGGGGAGGGCACCGGGGAGCTGTTTTTT CAISPGQGEGTGELFF
TRBJ2-7 NA TRBV5-1 NA TGCGCCAGCAGCCTGAACAGGGACGGCTCCTACGAGCAGTACTTC CASSLNRDGSYEQYF
TRBJ2-7 TRBD2 TRBV28 NA TGTGCCACCAGCGGGAACTCCTACGAGCAGTACTTC CATSGNSYEQYF
TRBJ2-7 NA TRBV15 NA TGTGCCACCAGCACTGTGAAGAGTTCCTACGAGCAGTACTTC CATSTVKSSYEQYF
TRBJ2-1 TRBD1 TRBV2 NA TGTGCCACAAAGGACAGGCGACTTTACAATGAGCAGTTCTTC CATKDRRLYNEQFF
TRBJ2-5 NA TRBV15 NA TGTGCCACCAGCAGTACAGTACTCCCCCAAGAGACCCAGTACTTC CATSSTVLPQETQYF
TRBJ2-5 NA TRBV4-1 NA TGCGCCAGCAGCCAGGATGGGGGGCCCGGTTCTGAGACCCAGTACTTC CASSQDGGPGSETQYF
TRBJ1-6 NA TRBV7-9 once TGTGCCAGCAGCTTAACGGGGGGTCGTGTTTCACCCCTCCACTTT CASSLTGGRVSPLHF
TRBJ2-3 NA TRBV15 NA TGTGCCACCAGCAGAGAGCGACTACGCACAGATACGCAGTATTTT CATSRERLRTDTQYF
TRBJ2-7 TRBD1 TRBV5-6 NA TGTGCCAGCAGCATCGGACAGGGAACCTACGAGCAGTACTTC CASSIGQGTYEQYF
TRBJ2-1 NA TRBV27 NA TGTGCCAGCAGTCCGGACGGGCTTCGGAATGAGCAGTTCTTC CASSPDGLRNEQFF
TRBJ2-7 TRBD1 TRBV5-4 NA TGTGCCAGCAGCTCGGACAGGGGGTTTTACGAGCAGTACTTC CASSSDRGFYEQYF
TRBJ2-7 NA TRBV5-6 NA TGTGCCAGCAGCTGGGGGGACAGCCTCTCCTACGAGCAGTACTTC CASSWGDSLSYEQYF
TRBJ1-3 NA TRBV10-2 NA TGCGCCAGCAGTGAGTCGACGGGCTGGGGCCCGGGGTACACCATATATTTT CASSESTGWGPGYTIYF
TRBJ1-3 NA TRBV28 NA TGTGCCAGCAGTTTATTTGGGGGGCTATCTGGAAACACCATATATTTT CASSLFGGLSGNTIYF
TRBJ2-1 TRBD2 TRBV27 NA TGTGCCAGCAGTTTCGGACTAGCGGCTTACAATGAGCAGTTCTTC CASSFGLAAYNEQFF
TRBJ2-7 NA TRBV7-7 NA TGTGCCAGCAGCTTACCAAGCTACGAGCAGTACTTC CASSLPSYEQYF
TRBJ2-1 TRBD1 TRBV7-9 once TGTGCCAGCAGCCCAGGCCCCCGAGGACAGGTCTACAATGAGCAGTTCTTC CASSPGPRGQVYNEQFF
TRBJ1-1 TRBD1 TRBV2 NA TGTGCCAGCAGTGTGGGAGACAGGGTTGGTGAAGCTTTCTTT CASSVGDRVGEAFF
TRBJ2-1 TRBD1 TRBV5-4 once TGTGCCAGCAGTTTAGGGGGCACTGAGCAGTTCTTC CASSLGGTEQFF